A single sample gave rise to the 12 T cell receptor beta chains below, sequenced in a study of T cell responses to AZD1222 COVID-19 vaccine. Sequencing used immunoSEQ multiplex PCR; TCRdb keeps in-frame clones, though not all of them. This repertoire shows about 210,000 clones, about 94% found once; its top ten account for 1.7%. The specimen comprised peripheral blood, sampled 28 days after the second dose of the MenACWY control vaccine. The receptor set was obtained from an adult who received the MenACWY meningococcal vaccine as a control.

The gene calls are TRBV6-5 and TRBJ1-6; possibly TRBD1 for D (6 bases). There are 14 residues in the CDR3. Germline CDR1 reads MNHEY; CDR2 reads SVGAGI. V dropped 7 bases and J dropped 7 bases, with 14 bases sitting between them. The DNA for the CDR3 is TGTGCCAGCATACCGACAGGTTTCAATTCACCCCTCCACTTT. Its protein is CASIPTGFNSPLHF.

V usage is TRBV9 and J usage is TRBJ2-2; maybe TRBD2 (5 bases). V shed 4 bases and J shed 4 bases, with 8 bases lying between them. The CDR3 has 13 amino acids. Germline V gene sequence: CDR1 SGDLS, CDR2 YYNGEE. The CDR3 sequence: CASSIGLTGELFF. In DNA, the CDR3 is TGTGCCAGCAGCATTGGACTCACCGGGGAGCTGTTTTTT. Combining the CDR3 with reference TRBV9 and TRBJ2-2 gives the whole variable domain DSGVTQTPKHLITATGQRVTLRCSPRSGDLSVYWYQQSLDQGLQFLIQYYNGEERAKGNILERFSAQQFPDLHSELNLSSLELGDSALYFCASSIGLTGELFFGEGSRLTVL.

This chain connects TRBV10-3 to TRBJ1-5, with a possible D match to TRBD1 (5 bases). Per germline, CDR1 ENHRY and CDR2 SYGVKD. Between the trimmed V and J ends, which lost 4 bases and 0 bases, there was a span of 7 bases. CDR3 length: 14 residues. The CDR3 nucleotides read TGTGCCATCAGTGCGGGGGATAGCAATCAGCCCCAGCATTTT. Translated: CAISAGDSNQPQHF.

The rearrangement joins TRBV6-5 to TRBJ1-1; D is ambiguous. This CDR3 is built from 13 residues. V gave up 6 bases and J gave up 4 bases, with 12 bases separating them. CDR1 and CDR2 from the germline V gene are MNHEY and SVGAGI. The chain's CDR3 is CASSPRELTEAFF. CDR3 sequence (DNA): TGTGCCAGCAGCCCCCGTGAGCTCACTGAAGCTTTCTTT.

CDR3 nucleotide sequence: TGTGCCAGCATTGGGGGACTCGAGCGGACCCAGTACTTC. Translating gives CASIGGLERTQYF. The gene calls are TRBV12-3 or TRBV12-4 and TRBJ2-5; D is perhaps TRBD2 (6 bases). This CDR3 comprises 13 residues. The V end lost 7 bases, the J end lost 7 bases, and 16 bases lay between the germline ends.

DNA of the CDR3: TGTGCCAGCAGCTTAGCGGGCACAGAGTATGGCTACACCTTC. Its protein is CASSLAGTEYGYTF. The gene calls are TRBV5-4 and TRBJ1-2; D call uncertain. The CDR3 spans 14 residues. The V gene's germline CDR1 is SGHNT and CDR2 YYREEE (reference sequence). V was shortened by 2 bases and J by 5 bases, with 13 bases between the two germline ends. Full variable domain (remainder filled in from reference TRBV5-4 and TRBJ1-2): ETGVTQSPTHLIKTRGQQVTLRCSSQSGHNTVSWYQQALGQGPQFIFQYYREEENGRGNFPPRFSGLQFPNYSSELNVNALELDDSALYLCASSLAGTEYGYTFGSGTRLTVV.

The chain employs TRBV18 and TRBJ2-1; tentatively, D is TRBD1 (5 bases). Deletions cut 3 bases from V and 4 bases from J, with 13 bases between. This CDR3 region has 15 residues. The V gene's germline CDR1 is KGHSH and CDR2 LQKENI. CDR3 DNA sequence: TGTGCCAGCTCACCTCAGGGCCTGGAGTACAATGAGCAGTTCTTC. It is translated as CASSPQGLEYNEQFF.

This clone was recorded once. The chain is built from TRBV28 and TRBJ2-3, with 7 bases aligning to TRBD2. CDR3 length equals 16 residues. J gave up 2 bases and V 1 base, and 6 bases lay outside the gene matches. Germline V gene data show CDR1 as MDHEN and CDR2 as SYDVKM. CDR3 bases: TGTGCCAGCAGTTTATCAGGCGGGAGTTCCACAGATACGCAGTATTTT. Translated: CASSLSGGSSTDTQYF.

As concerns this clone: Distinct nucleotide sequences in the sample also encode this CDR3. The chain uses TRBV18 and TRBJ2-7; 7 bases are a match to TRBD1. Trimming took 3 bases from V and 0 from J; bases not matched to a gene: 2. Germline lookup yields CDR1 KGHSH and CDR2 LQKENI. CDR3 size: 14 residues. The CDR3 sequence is CASSPGQSSYEQYF. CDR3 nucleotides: TGTGCCAGCTCACCGGGACAGTCCTCCTACGAGCAGTACTTC.

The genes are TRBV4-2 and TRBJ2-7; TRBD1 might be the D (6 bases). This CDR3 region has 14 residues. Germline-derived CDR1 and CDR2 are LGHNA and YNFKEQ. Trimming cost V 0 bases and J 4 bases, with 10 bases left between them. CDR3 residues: CASSQEETGYEQYF. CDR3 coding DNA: TGTGCCAGCAGCCAAGAAGAGACAGGATACGAGCAGTACTTC.

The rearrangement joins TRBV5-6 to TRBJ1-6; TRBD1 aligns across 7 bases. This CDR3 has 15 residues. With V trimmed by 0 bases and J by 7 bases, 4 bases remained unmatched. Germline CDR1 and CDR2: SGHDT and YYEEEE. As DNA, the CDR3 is TGTGCCAGCAGCTTGGTCCGGGACAGAAATTCACCCCTCCACTTT. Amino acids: CASSLVRDRNSPLHF.

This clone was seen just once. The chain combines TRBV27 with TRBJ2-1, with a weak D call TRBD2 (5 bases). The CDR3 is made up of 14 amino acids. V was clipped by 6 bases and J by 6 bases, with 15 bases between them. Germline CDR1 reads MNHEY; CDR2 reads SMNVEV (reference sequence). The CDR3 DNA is TGTGCCAGCAGCTCCTTTCTAGCTCTCAATGAGCAGTTCTTC. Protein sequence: CASSSFLALNEQFF.